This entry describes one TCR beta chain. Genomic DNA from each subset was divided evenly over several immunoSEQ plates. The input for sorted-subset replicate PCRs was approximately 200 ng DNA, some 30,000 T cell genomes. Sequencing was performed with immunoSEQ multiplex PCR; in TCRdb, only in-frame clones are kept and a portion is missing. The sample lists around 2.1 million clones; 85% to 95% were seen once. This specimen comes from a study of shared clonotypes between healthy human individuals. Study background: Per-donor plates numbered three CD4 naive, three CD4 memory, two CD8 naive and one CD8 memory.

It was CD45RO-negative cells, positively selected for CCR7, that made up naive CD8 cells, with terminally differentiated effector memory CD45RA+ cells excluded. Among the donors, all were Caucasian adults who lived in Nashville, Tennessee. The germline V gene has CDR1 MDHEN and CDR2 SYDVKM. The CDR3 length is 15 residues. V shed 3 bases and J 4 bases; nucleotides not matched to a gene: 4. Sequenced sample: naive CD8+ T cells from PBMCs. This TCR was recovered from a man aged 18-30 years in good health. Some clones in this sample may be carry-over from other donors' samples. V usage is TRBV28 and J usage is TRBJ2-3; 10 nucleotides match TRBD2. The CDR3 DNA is TGTGCCAGCAGTTTGCCTAGCGGGAGAGCAGATACGCAGTATTTT. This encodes CASSLPSGRADTQYF.